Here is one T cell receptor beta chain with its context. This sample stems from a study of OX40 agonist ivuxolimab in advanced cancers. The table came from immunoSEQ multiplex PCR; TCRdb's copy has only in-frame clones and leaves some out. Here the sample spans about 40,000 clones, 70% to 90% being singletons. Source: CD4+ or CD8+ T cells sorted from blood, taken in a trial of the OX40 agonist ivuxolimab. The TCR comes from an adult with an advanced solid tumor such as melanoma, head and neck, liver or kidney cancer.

The CDR3 region is CASSNWGQGTYEQYF. The CDR3 nucleotides read TGTGCCAGCAGCAACTGGGGACAGGGGACTTACGAGCAGTACTTC. The chain carries TRBV7-8 and TRBJ2-7, with TRBD1 identical over 10 bases. Germline V CDR1 and CDR2: SGHVS, FQNEAQ. This CDR3 is built from 15 residues. V lost 5 bases and J lost 4; bases outside the gene matches: 8. The full variable domain, rest sourced from reference TRBV7-8 and TRBJ2-7, is GAGVSQSPRYKVAKRGQDVALRCDPISGHVSLFWYQQALGQGPEFLTYFQNEAQLDKSGLPSDRFFAERPEGSVSTLKIQRTQQEDSAVYLCASSNWGQGTYEQYFGPGTRLTVT.